This T cell receptor (beta chain) emerged from a study of T cells in Graves' hyperthyroidism and ophthalmopathy. Study observations and caveats: Onset of ophthalmopathy came a median approximately 6.8 months after the model predicted it.

CDR3 length equals 13 residues. Germline CDR1 reads SGHRS; CDR2 reads YFSETQ. Trimming cost V 0 bases and J 5 bases, with 8 bases left between them. Regarding this clonotype: Antigen unknown.

The source material, RNA transcripts, was used to amplify TCR beta CDR3 regions. RT-PCR in the first round (using the HTBI primer set) targeted the TCR CDR3. MiXCR was run by TCRdb on the multiplex PCR reads, yielding one entry per CDR3 protein. The data hold around 450,000 distinct CDR3 sequences, with roughly 14% observed a single time. V is TRBV5-1 and J is TRBJ1-1, with D unresolved. The sample taken for sequencing was blood. The sequence was obtained from a woman under 30 with Graves' hyperthyroidism. The CDR3 here is CASSLDGVTEAFF. The CDR3 DNA is TGCGCCAGCAGCTTGGATGGGGTAACTGAAGCTTTCTTT.